This TCR beta chain was captured by sequencing in a study of cytomegalovirus exposure and HLA in healthy donors (dated by TCRdb to about 2017). The study in broad terms: In an earlier analysis of 550 to 750 of the donors, roughly 300 Gb of sequence data and 120 million or so unique TCR beta sequences from 150 million to 200 million T cells were reported. An early release covering 550 to 700 HLA-typed donors comprised about 320 gigabases of sequencing data and around 80 million unique TCR sequences. Among the approximately 420 genotyped donors, around 79% belonged to the genetic ancestry cluster associated with self-reported Caucasian donors. The study aimed to test whether signatures of past pathogen exposure could be identified by cataloging public T cell receptors. Using immunosequencing, the study profiled T cell repertoires from about 650 subjects and related those repertoires to cytomegalovirus serostatus. In addition to the first cohort of 666 subjects, a separate validation cohort of approximately 110 different subjects was used. To predict cytomegalovirus infection status, the study combined high-throughput TCR immunosequencing, statistical association of individual TCRs with disease status, and machine learning. A later analysis re-examined previously published TCR beta repertoires from roughly 720 donors and added high-resolution HLA genotyping to investigate patterns of TCR occurrence. The later analysis used no new phenotypic data to find candidate immune exposures, relying instead on TCR beta sequences and their occurrence across donors. An earlier analysis of a few hundred of the donors applied high-throughput TCR beta sequencing to assess whether each TCR beta V gene segment acted as functional or pseudogenic. Alongside the repertoire data, information on donor age, sex, ethnicity and CMV serostatus was compiled. A later genetic analysis took genome-wide SNP genotypes for about three fifths of the 666 donors and used that subset as a discovery cohort. All discovery cohort repertoires had been generated on a single sequencing platform. HLA typing included class I and class II loci at four-digit resolution. The number of donors typed differed by locus, with 629-630 for A, B, C, DRB1 and DQB1, 522 for DQA1, about 610 for DPA1, and 472 for DPB1. About five DR-DQ haplotypes were treated as single units for association and clustering because of strong linkage in the cohort. Across about 370 genotyped donors of the cohort, an average of roughly 250,000 unique TCR beta nucleotide sequences per donor were sequenced, and around 19% of those sequences were non-productive.

The CDR3 spans 13 residues, from the cysteine through the phenylalanine. The entry retains the CDR3 DNA only, 39 bases that are in frame from base 1. Clipping removes 5 bases from V and 5 bases from J, with 6 as the unmatched junction base count. Sequences PRHDT (CDR1) and FYEKMQ (CDR2) are obtained from the germline V gene (reference sequence). Library preparation was by the immunoSEQ multiplex PCR assay. The multiplex PCR relied on a mix of 60 forward primers for TCR Vbeta segments and 13 reverse primers for TCR Jbeta segments. A multiplex PCR assay on genomic DNA amplified the CDR3 region of rearranged TCR beta genes. On the Illumina HiSeq System, the amplified TCR beta libraries were sequenced as 87-base-pair reads. The original pipeline was this. Across the 700 or so repertoires, a later analysis counted approximately 83 million unique TCR beta chains, roughly 11 million of which were shared by at least two donors. Raw reads were error-corrected and collapsed into unique sequences by a nearest-neighbor algorithm in which closely related sequences were merged to remove PCR and sequencing errors. CDR3 sequences were aligned to IMGT reference sequences to assign V, D and J gene segments. Each retained sequence needed at least a six-nucleotide match to both a V gene segment and a J gene segment. Rearrangements were classified as productive when the CDR3 lacked stop codons and remained in frame with V and J, and all other rearrangements were classified as non-productive. Following IMGT convention, CDR3 was defined as the stretch from the second conserved V-encoded cysteine up to the conserved J-encoded phenylalanine. The earlier analysis of about 610 of the donors excluded sequences that lacked an unambiguous match to a single V gene segment. In an earlier analysis of around 600 of the donors, V segments were called functional above 56.7% productive rearrangements and were called segregating when the between-donor standard deviation exceeded 5%. A statistical classification framework was built to diagnose cytomegalovirus status from the catalog of TCR beta chain sequences. In a later analysis, TCR nucleotide sequences were compared against IMGT/GENE-DB human TR gene sequences so that V and J genes could be assigned. The TCRdist pipeline was used in a later analysis to assign CDR3 sequences and most-parsimonious VDJ recombination scenarios. In a later analysis, every TCR beta chain was defined by the combination of its CDR3 amino acid sequence and its V-gene family, and reads without a unique V-gene family were dropped. In a later analysis, approximately 590 highly shared, low-generation-probability nucleotide sequences were removed to address suspected cross-contamination and a sequencing artifact. In a later analysis, a clonal expansion index was calculated for each public chain from normalized within-repertoire ranks of inferred template counts. A later analysis computed generation probabilities with a VDJ recombination model fitted to out-of-frame rearrangements, and checked the results against IGoR. Hypergeometric tests were used in a later analysis to score TCR-TCR, TCR-HLA and TCR-CMV co-occurrence, with a repertoire-size bias correction applied to the TCR pairs. In a later analysis, false discovery rates were estimated by permuting HLA or CMV assignments 20 times. A later analysis grouped co-occurring TCRs with DBSCAN, adding TCRdist sequence similarity when clustering within HLA-allele-positive subsets. Co-occurrence clustering excluded repertoires with fewer than 30,000 or more than 120,000 public chains, plus five with anomalous nucleotide sharing. TCRdb carries this immuneACCESS record with in-frame sequences only. Its versions omit some clonotypes, under half of them owing to an unresolved V gene in the studies checked, with the rest unexplained. For V, J and clone size, that table is used; D and trimming come from the DNA. The sample table contains about 97,000 clones; only one count was recorded for 70% to 75% of them. The ten largest make up about 3.5% of the sample.

The cohort consisted of 670 or so healthy bone marrow donors. At the time of sampling, every cohort member was nominally healthy, though immune exposures that went unrecorded were likely present. The donor was CMV seronegative and was included in the group of approximately 350 seronegative cohort members. Every donor gave a peripheral blood sample, and the peripheral blood mononuclear cells from that sample were used for TCR beta sequencing. The Qiagen DNeasy Blood Extraction Kit was used to extract genomic DNA from the blood cell samples. This clone came up once. Its binding antigen is unknown. Base qualities are not at hand, and no much larger clone is one base apart. The investigation overall reported the following: A later analysis associated 16,951 TCR beta sequences with specific HLA alleles at a false discovery rate of 0.05. Linkage disequilibrium might explain the correlated functional status among segregating V segments, but an unknown experimental factor could not be excluded. A few of the identified cytomegalovirus-associated TCR beta chains were confirmed in vitro to be specific for cytomegalovirus antigens. HLA typing was unavailable for some donors at each locus, so association tests used only the typed subset. The authors suggested that the approach could potentially be generalized to other disease states and immunological phenotypes. The presence/absence analyses assumed that sequencing depth was roughly uniform across donors, and that assumption may not be true. In a later genetic analysis, a missense DCLRE1C variant was associated with V-gene and J-gene trimming of TCR beta chains, and the association was replicated in an independent cohort. In a later analysis, several top co-occurrence clusters were reported to appear linked to parvovirus B19, influenza, CMV and Epstein-Barr virus. Because the 87-base-pair reads could not distinguish some IMGT-functional V segments, including TRBV6-2 and TRBV6-3, those segments were excluded. The classifier was reported to diagnose cytomegalovirus status with high specificity and sensitivity in both the original cohort and the validation cohort. In a later analysis, HLA-associated TCR beta chains showed more clonal expansion and lower generation probabilities than non-associated chains that were equally common. A later analysis found that TCR association rates varied across HLA loci, with DRB1 alleles showing the most associated TCRs and HLA-C alleles the fewest. Because counts were too low, about 15 rarely observed V segments, including chromosome 9 orphons, were left out of the earlier analysis of some 600 of the donors. A later genetic analysis reported fewer N-insertions in productive TCRs among donors in an Asian-associated ancestry cluster than the approximately 670-donor mean. In this cohort, only TCR beta chains were sequenced, and detectable features were limited by the absence of alpha or paired-chain data. Most TCR sequences were observed very rarely across donors, whereas some public TCRs were present in many individuals. A further reported finding was that TCR beta sequences accurately predicted the HLA-A and HLA-B alleles for most subjects in the first cohort. When HLA alleles, especially DR and DQ, strongly co-occurred, attributing TCR associations to individual alleles was difficult. In an earlier analysis of about 540 of the donors, most TCR beta V segments were observed in productive rearrangements about 90% or about 30% of the time, broadly matching IMGT annotations. In a later analysis, most CMV-associated TCR beta chains were found to appear HLA-restricted, with HLA associations seemingly driven largely by CMV exposure. The only immune exposure information available for the cohort was CMV serostatus. The study listed 164 TCR beta chains as associated with cytomegalovirus. A cluster of highly shared sequence variants was judged likely to represent a technical artifact of the sequencing pipeline.

The TCR was taken from a man aged 40-50 years in good health and CMV-seronegative. The sequence links TRBV13 to TRBJ2-7, with TRBD1 identical over 7 junction bases. The sample taken for sequencing was PBMCs. The DNA sequence follows: TGTGCCAGCAGCCAGACAGGGCCCCACGAGCAGTACTTC. The translation is CASSQTGPHEQYF.